The 25 T cell receptor beta chains below come from one sample, sequenced in a study of T cells in Graves' hyperthyroidism and ophthalmopathy. From RNA transcripts, TCR beta CDR3 regions were amplified. First-round RT-PCR targeting the TCR CDR3 was performed with the HTBI primer set. TCRdb reprocessed the multiplex PCR reads with MiXCR, giving one entry per CDR3 protein. Among about 640,000 distinct CDR3 sequences, roughly 15% were seen once, and the ten largest hold around 13%. Sequencing was carried out using blood. Source of these receptors: a woman in her forties or fifties with Graves' ophthalmopathy.

This clonotype appeared a few times. The junction departs from germline at one end; a sequencing error may be responsible. This chain joins TRBV20-1 and TRBJ2-1; weak D call: TRBD2 (6 bases). There are 15 residues in the CDR3. The V gene's germline CDR1 is DFQATT and CDR2 SNEGSKA (reference sequence). The CDR3: CSARARDSLYSEQFF. CDR3 nucleotides: TGCAGTGCCCGGGCTCGGGACTCACTTTACAGTGAGCAGTTCTTC.

The chain combines TRBV6-1 with TRBJ2-1; maybe TRBD1 (5 bases). Trimming pared 6 bases from V and 3 bases from J, leaving 18 bases between. Per the germline V gene, CDR1 is MNHNS and CDR2 is SASEGT. There are 16 residues in the CDR3. The CDR3 is CASSVFQGTGYNEQFF. DNA for the CDR3: TGTGCCAGCAGCGTATTCCAGGGCACCGGCTACAATGAGCAGTTCTTC.

There are many counts of this clonotype. This chain uses TRBV5-1 with TRBJ2-7; tentatively, D is TRBD2 (6 bases). CDR3 length: 15 residues. V was clipped by 1 base and J by 5 bases, with 16 bases between them. The germline gives CDR1 SGHRS, CDR2 YFSETQ. The CDR3 sequence is CASSLLGTLNDEQYF. The CDR3 DNA follows: TGCGCCAGCAGCTTGTTAGGGACTCTGAACGACGAGCAGTACTTC.

The chain employs TRBV18 and TRBJ2-7; 10 positions agree with TRBD2. The CDR3 totals 15 residues. Germline lookup yields CDR1 KGHSH and CDR2 LQKENI. Unmatched junction bases numbered 4, after V lost 3 bases and J lost 2 bases. This chain's CDR3 is CASSPSSGRTYEQYF. The CDR3 coding sequence is TGTGCCAGCTCACCTTCTAGCGGGAGAACCTACGAGCAGTACTTC.

This clonotype appeared many times. The chain employs TRBV7-2 and TRBJ2-1, with TRBD2 matching over 8 bases. The V gene's germline CDR1 is SGHTA and CDR2 FQGNSA. With 6 bases clipped from V and 5 bases from J, the junction kept 9 bases outside the gene matches. The CDR3 contains 15 residues. The CDR3, as DNA: TGTGCCAGCAGTAAACGACTAGCGAGAGACAATGAGCAGTTCTTC. Amino acid sequence: CASSKRLARDNEQFF.

V gene TRBV20-1 combines with J gene TRBJ2-4, with D possibly being TRBD2 (7 bases). The CDR3 runs 12 residues. V lost 1 base and J lost 9, with 10 bases in between. Germline-derived CDR1 and CDR2 are DFQATT and SNEGSKA (reference sequence). CDR3 DNA: TGCAGTGCTAGAGCGGGGGGCGGCATTCAGTACTTC. The encoded protein is CSARAGGGIQYF.

The gene calls are TRBV3-2 and TRBJ2-2; TRBD2 was called by the table and not checked on the DNA. TRBV3-2 is a recognized pseudogene. The CDR3 runs to 15 residues. In DNA, the CDR3 is TGTGCCAGCAGCCGGAAGGGAGTTAGGACCGGGGAGCTGTTTTTT. It is translated as CASSRKGVRTGELFF.

This clonotype showed up many times. This chain uses TRBV20-1 with TRBJ2-3; possible D gene TRBD2, 6 bases. This CDR3 is 17 amino acids long. Germline CDR1 DFQATT, CDR2 SNEGSKA (reference sequence). V lost 1 base, J lost 0 bases, and 17 bases lay in between. The chain's CDR3 is CSARGMFLSGSTDTQYF. Here the CDR3 DNA reads TGCAGTGCTAGAGGCATGTTTCTAAGCGGGAGCACAGATACGCAGTATTTT.

This clonotype has at least ten counts. This chain links TRBV2 with TRBJ2-5; 15 bases fit TRBD2. The CDR3 has 17 residues. CDR1 SNHLY and CDR2 FYNNEI come from the germline V gene. V lost 6 bases, J lost 5 bases, and 10 bases stayed unmatched. CDR3 DNA sequence: TGTGCCAGCAGGCCCGGGACTAGCGGGAGGCCTGAGGAGACCCAGTACTTC. It is translated as CASRPGTSGRPEETQYF. Full variable domain (remainder filled in from reference TRBV2 and TRBJ2-5): EPEVTQTPSHQVTQMGQEVILRCVPISNHLYFYWYRQILGQKVEFLVSFYNNEISEKSEIFDDQFSVERPDGSNFTLKIRSTKLEDSAMYFCASRPGTSGRPEETQYFGPGTRLLVL.

V gene TRBV14 combines with J gene TRBJ1-1; D is possibly TRBD1 (6 bases). CDR3 length: 17 amino acids. V shed 0 bases and J shed 7 bases, with 21 bases lying between them. Germline CDR1 is SGHDN and CDR2 is FVKESK. The CDR3 coding sequence is TGTGCCAGCAGCCAAGAAGGGCAGGGGTTTTACACTATTGAAGCTTTCTTT. Translation: CASSQEGQGFYTIEAFF.

This clonotype was detected many times. The genes are TRBV10-3 and TRBJ1-1; possible D gene TRBD1, 6 bases. CDR1 is ENHRY, CDR2 SYGVKD, per germline. The CDR3 loop spans 12 amino acids. V shed 10 bases and J shed 8 bases, with 17 bases lying between them. In DNA, the CDR3 is TGTGCCAGCGACGACAGGTACCAAGAAGCTTTCTTT. Its protein is CASDDRYQEAFF.

V gene TRBV4-2 combines with J gene TRBJ2-7, with D possibly TRBD2 on 6 matching bases. The CDR3 covers 14 residues. The ends were cut back, 0 bases at V and 6 bases at J, with 12 bases in the middle. Germline CDR1 reads LGHNA; CDR2 reads YNFKEQ. The CDR3 DNA reads as TGTGCCAGCAGCCAAGATCGTAGGGGAGGCGAGCAGTACTTC. Its translation is CASSQDRRGGEQYF.

The chain uses TRBV29-1 and TRBJ2-2; D is unresolved. V dropped 6 bases and J dropped 5 bases, with 7 bases sitting between them. The CDR3 runs to 11 residues. Germline V CDR1 and CDR2: SQVTM, ANQGSEA. This CDR3 reads CSVERTGELFF. CDR3 nucleotide sequence: TGCAGCGTAGAAAGAACCGGGGAGCTGTTTTTT.

The V gene is TRBV19, the J gene TRBJ2-3; unclear D gene. Trimming left V 2 bases short and J 2 bases short, with 17 bases between. Germline CDR1 is LNHDA and CDR2 is SQIVND (reference sequence). The length of the CDR3 is 17 residues. The DNA for the CDR3 is TGTGCCAGTAGTATATTACCCCCAGGAGAACACACAGATACGCAGTATTTT. Its translation is CASSILPPGEHTDTQYF.

The sample holds a few counts of this clonotype. The chain couples TRBV15 to TRBJ1-1; D call uncertain. The CDR3 runs to 12 residues. The germline gives CDR1 LNHNV, CDR2 YYDKDF (reference sequence). Trimming cost V 0 bases and J 7 bases, with 6 bases left between them. CDR3 sequence reads: CATSRDGDEAFF. CDR3 nucleotides: TGTGCCACCAGCAGAGATGGTGATGAAGCTTTCTTT.

This clonotype has at least ten counts. The gene calls are TRBV28 and TRBJ2-1; D remains ambiguous. The CDR3 has 16 residues. Germline values: CDR1 MDHEN, CDR2 SYDVKM. The germline V and J ends were trimmed by 6 bases and 0 bases, with 15 bases remaining between them. DNA of the CDR3: TGTGCCAGCAGCTACCGGAAAATCAGCTCCTACAATGAGCAGTTCTTC. Its translation is CASSYRKISSYNEQFF.

The table lists this clonotype with a few counts. This chain connects TRBV7-3 to TRBJ2-1, with TRBD2 matching over 9 bases. V gave up 1 base and J gave up 8 bases; unmatched junction bases: 30. This CDR3 comprises 23 residues. CDR1 is SGHTA and CDR2 is FQGTGA in the germline V gene. The CDR3 sequence is CASSLNSWPDRTPFSGSNDEQFF. The CDR3 DNA is TGTGCCAGCAGCTTAAATTCGTGGCCCGACAGAACTCCGTTTAGCGGGAGTAACGATGAGCAGTTCTTC.

This clonotype was seen repeatedly, ten times or more. The rearrangement links TRBV24-1 to TRBJ1-2; tentatively, D is TRBD1 (6 bases). The length of the CDR3 is 14 residues. Germline V gene sequence: CDR1 KGHDR, CDR2 SFDVKD. Trimming removed 4 bases from V and 8 bases from J, with 16 bases in between. The CDR3 reads CATSDNKNRVGYTF. CDR3 DNA: TGTGCCACCAGTGACAACAAGAACAGGGTCGGCTACACCTTC.

This CDR3 is CASSQDLAGESGELFF. The CDR3 DNA follows: TGCGCCAGCAGCCAAGATCTAGCGGGAGAGTCCGGGGAGCTGTTTTTT. The rearrangement uses TRBV4-3 and TRBJ2-2; 10 bases match TRBD2. CDR1 is LGHNA, CDR2 YSLEER, per germline. The length of the CDR3 is 16 residues. Germline trimming cut 0 bases from V and 6 bases from J; bases unmatched to any gene: 4.

The table lists this clonotype with many counts. The DNA of the CDR3 is TGTGCCAGCGGCGGGAGAGTTGCAAGCACAGATACGCAGTATTTT. It yields the protein CASGGRVASTDTQYF. This sequence joins TRBV27 and TRBJ2-3; 7 bases match TRBD2. The J segment lost 0 bases and the V segment lost 8 bases, leaving 8 bases of the junction unmatched. The CDR3 contains 15 residues. Germline V gene sequence: CDR1 MNHEY, CDR2 SMNVEV (reference sequence).

There are a few counts of this clonotype. The chain couples TRBV5-1 to TRBJ1-2, with 7 bases identical to TRBD1. CDR1 and CDR2 (germline): SGHRS, YFSETQ. This CDR3 spans 14 amino acids. The V and J ends lost 7 bases and 8 bases, in that order; junction bases with no gene match: 14. The CDR3: CASGTGVRSFGYTF. The CDR3 DNA is TGCGCCAGCGGAACAGGGGTCCGATCGTTCGGCTACACCTTC.

The rearrangement uses TRBV7-9 and TRBJ2-7, with 8 bases matching TRBD1. The CDR3 consists of 14 residues. The V and J ends lost 11 bases and 3 bases, in that order; junction bases with no gene match: 12. Germline CDR1 reads SEHNR; CDR2 reads FQNEAQ (reference sequence). CDR3 residues: CAVGAGQVVYEQYF. DNA of the CDR3: TGTGCCGTGGGGGCGGGACAGGTCGTCTACGAGCAGTACTTC.

This clonotype was found many times. CDR3 loop: CASSFMGSGNTKNIQYF. The CDR3 DNA reads as TGTGCCAGCAGCTTCATGGGCAGCGGGAATACCAAAAACATTCAGTACTTC. This chain connects TRBV7-9 to TRBJ2-4, with 7 nucleotides matching TRBD2. Unmatched junction bases numbered 10, after V lost 3 bases and J lost 2 bases. Germline V gives CDR1 SEHNR, CDR2 FQNEAQ (reference sequence). CDR3 length: 17 amino acids.

In this sample, this clonotype turned up a few times. The V call is TRBV19, the J call TRBJ2-1; 9 bases are shared with TRBD2. Germline CDR1 LNHDA, CDR2 SQIVND (reference sequence). The CDR3 is 18 residues long. The trim removed 3 bases at V and 4 bases at J, leaving 13 bases unmatched. Here the CDR3 reads CASSIFSPGLAGYNEQFF. CDR3 in DNA: TGTGCCAGTAGTATCTTTTCCCCGGGCCTAGCGGGATACAATGAGCAGTTCTTC.

This clonotype occurred a few times. This chain joins TRBV28 and TRBJ2-5; D may match TRBD1 or TRBD2 (5 bases each). This CDR3 is built from 14 residues. Looked up from germline, CDR1 is MDHEN and CDR2 is SYDVKM. The V end lost 7 bases, the J end lost 1 base, and 13 bases lay between the germline ends. The CDR3 DNA follows: TGTGCCAGCACCCCCCCCGGGACCCAAGAGACCCAGTACTTC. It translates to CASTPPGTQETQYF.